The source of this TCR beta chain is a study of blood T cell repertoires in COVID-19. Across the whole study: Material from acute and convalescent COVID-19 was sourced from the United States, Italy and Spain.

The data were produced by immunoSEQ multiplex PCR, yet TCRdb's version contains in-frame clones alone and is incomplete. The repertoire holds 60,000 to 80,000 clones, with around 87% as singletons. CDR3 length: 13 residues. The germline V gene encodes CDR1 GTSNPN and CDR2 SVGIG (reference sequence). After removal of 1 base from V and 4 bases from J, the junction contained 3 bases not matched to a gene. Sequencing was carried out using peripheral blood. The V gene is TRBV30, the J gene TRBJ2-7; 8 bases are a match to TRBD2. The TCR sequence derives from a human donor in a cohort sampled during active COVID-19. DNA for the CDR3: TGTGCCTGGAGTGCTTTAGCGGGGTACGAGCAGTACTTC. Its translation is CAWSALAGYEQYF.